This T cell receptor beta chain was documented in a study of Graves' ophthalmopathy and Graves' hyperthyroidism. The TCR beta CDR3 regions underwent amplification from RNA transcripts. First-round RT-PCR used HTBI primers; second-round multiplex PCR followed. TCRdb re-called the multiplex PCR reads with MiXCR, one entry per CDR3 protein. The data hold under 800,000 distinct CDR3 sequences, with about 24% observed a single time. The germline V gene has CDR1 MDHEN and CDR2 SYDVKM. The ends lost 6 bases at V and 4 bases at J; junction bases unmatched: 4. This CDR3 has 13 residues. The clonotype was recovered from a woman between 18 and 30 years old with stable Graves' hyperthyroidism. Some clones in this sample may be carry-over from other donors' samples. Sequenced sample: peripheral blood. V usage is TRBV28 and J usage is TRBJ1-2, with 8 bases matching TRBD1. This CDR3 reads CASRPGGAYGYTF. CDR3 coding DNA: TGTGCCAGCAGGCCAGGGGGCGCCTATGGCTACACCTTC.